Below, 13 T cell receptor beta chains from the same sample are listed, as sequenced in a study of blood T cell repertoires in COVID-19. The data were produced by immunoSEQ multiplex PCR, yet TCRdb's version contains in-frame clones alone and is incomplete. The repertoire holds 100,000 to 120,000 clones, with roughly four fifths as singletons. The sequenced sample was peripheral blood. The receptors were sampled from a woman aged 60-75 years with acute or convalescent COVID-19.

V and J are TRBV5-4 and TRBJ2-5, with TRBD2 identical over 8 bases. Germline V lookup: CDR1 SGHNT, CDR2 YYREEE (reference sequence). The trim removed 0 bases at V and 5 bases at J, leaving 3 bases unmatched. CDR3 size: 14 residues. This chain's CDR3 is CASSLAGGGETQYF. DNA for the CDR3: TGTGCCAGCAGCTTGGCCGGGGGGGGCGAGACCCAGTACTTC. Filled out from reference TRBV5-4 and TRBJ2-5, the complete variable domain reads ETGVTQSPTHLIKTRGQQVTLRCSSQSGHNTVSWYQQALGQGPQFIFQYYREEENGRGNFPPRFSGLQFPNYSSELNVNALELDDSALYLCASSLAGGGETQYFGPGTRLLVL.

The chain employs TRBV11-3 and TRBJ2-2; D is possibly TRBD2 (6 bases). Germline CDR1 reads SGHNT; CDR2 reads YENEEA. This CDR3 contains 16 residues. V lost 6 bases, J lost 0 bases, and 14 bases lay in between. CDR3 sequence reads: CASSQFGGPNTGELFF. The CDR3 bases are TGTGCCAGCAGTCAATTCGGGGGACCGAACACCGGGGAGCTGTTTTTT. Variable domain in full (rest from reference TRBV11-3 and TRBJ2-2): EAGVVQSPRYKIIEKKQPVAFWCNPISGHNTLYWYLQNLGQGPELLIRYENEEAVDDSQLPKDRFSAERLKGVDSTLKIQPAELGDSAVYLCASSQFGGPNTGELFFGEGSRLTVL.

The chain is built from TRBV6-5 and TRBJ2-5; no clear D gene. The germline V gene encodes CDR1 MNHEY and CDR2 SVGAGI. Between the trimmed V and J ends, which lost 0 bases and 5 bases, there was a span of 7 bases. This CDR3 contains 13 residues. CDR3 DNA: TGTGCCAGCAGTTACTCCCCCGGGGAGACCCAGTACTTC. Translation: CASSYSPGETQYF.

The chain employs TRBV4-2 and TRBJ2-1, with 10 positions matching TRBD1. CDR1 and CDR2 from the germline V gene are LGHNA and YNFKEQ. The CDR3 is made up of 16 amino acids. V trimming: 1 base; J trimming: 7 bases; junction bases outside the gene matches: 7. The CDR3 is CASSQGGTGVQNEQFF. As DNA, the CDR3 is TGTGCCAGCAGCCAAGGAGGGACAGGGGTACAAAATGAGCAGTTCTTC.

Only a few counts were recorded for this clone. The rearrangement links TRBV7-8 to TRBJ2-2; D is perhaps TRBD2 (5 bases). CDR1 is SGHVS, CDR2 FQNEAQ, per germline. The CDR3 loop spans 15 amino acids. V lost 5 bases, J lost 6 bases, and 16 bases lay in between. CDR3 protein: CASSPRRWRAGELFF. CDR3 DNA sequence: TGTGCCAGCAGCCCCAGGAGGTGGCGGGCCGGGGAGCTGTTTTTT.

This clone was observed a handful of times. The V and J genes are TRBV7-3 and TRBJ1-4, with 9 bases lining up with TRBD1. Germline CDR1 and CDR2: SGHTA and FQGTGA. The CDR3 runs to 15 residues. J gave up 5 bases and V 0 bases, and 1 base lay outside the gene matches. The CDR3 loop reads CASSLTGTGNEKLFF. CDR3 in DNA: TGTGCCAGCAGCTTAACCGGGACAGGGAATGAAAAACTGTTTTTT.

The gene calls are TRBV6-2 or TRBV6-3 and TRBJ1-5; perhaps TRBD1 as D (6 bases). Germline V gene data show CDR1 as MNHEY and CDR2 as SVGEGT. The V gene lost 2 bases and the J gene lost 0 bases, with 14 bases spanning the gap. This CDR3 comprises 17 residues. The CDR3 bases are TGTGCCAGCAGTTACCCGTCGGGACAACGTAGCAATCAGCCCCAGCATTTT. Encoded protein: CASSYPSGQRSNQPQHF.

Only a few counts were recorded for this clone. The CDR3 here is CASSGVTGRTRTEAFF. As DNA, the CDR3 is TGTGCCAGCAGTGGCGTGACAGGGAGGACGAGGACTGAAGCTTTCTTT. The V call is TRBV6-2 or TRBV6-3, the J call TRBJ1-1; TRBD1 matches at 7 bases. V lost 5 bases, J lost 5 bases, and 14 bases stayed unmatched. Germline V gene data show CDR1 as MNHEY and CDR2 as SVGEGT. CDR3 length: 16 amino acids.

This chain connects TRBV9 to TRBJ2-7; D perhaps matches TRBD1 (5 bases). Germline V gene lookup returns CDR1 SGDLS and CDR2 YYNGEE. The CDR3 length is 14 residues. Trimming removed 0 bases at V and 2 bases at J, with 9 bases between. The CDR3 reads CASSVGDRAYEQYF. The CDR3 DNA follows: TGTGCCAGCAGCGTAGGTGACAGAGCCTACGAGCAGTACTTC. The full variable domain, completed using reference TRBV9 and TRBJ2-7, is DSGVTQTPKHLITATGQRVTLRCSPRSGDLSVYWYQQSLDQGLQFLIQYYNGEERAKGNILERFSAQQFPDLHSELNLSSLELGDSALYFCASSVGDRAYEQYFGPGTRLTVT.

The V gene is TRBV9, the J gene TRBJ1-2; D is perhaps TRBD1 (5 bases). V shed 5 bases and J shed 4 bases, with 15 bases lying between them. This CDR3 contains 14 residues. Germline loops: CDR1 SGDLS, CDR2 YYNGEE. The CDR3 sequence is CASRDGGDRYGYTF. The CDR3 DNA is TGTGCCAGCAGAGACGGGGGGGACCGCTATGGCTACACCTTC.

The rearrangement joins TRBV2 to TRBJ1-2; no clear D. CDR3 length equals 11 residues. V dropped 5 bases and J dropped 5 bases, with 6 bases sitting between them. The germline CDR1 and CDR2 sequences are SNHLY and FYNNEI. CDR3 in amino acids: CASSPNYGYTF. CDR3 nucleotides: TGTGCCAGCAGTCCCAATTATGGCTACACCTTC.

The V gene is TRBV6-6, the J gene TRBJ2-3, with a weak D call TRBD1 (6 bases). This CDR3 contains 16 residues. Germline CDR1 and CDR2: MNHNY and SVGAGI (reference sequence). Trimming pared 6 bases from V and 0 bases from J, leaving 16 bases between. The CDR3, as DNA: TGTGCCAGCAGCTACGCAGGGGTCCTTAGCACAGATACGCAGTATTTT. As protein: CASSYAGVLSTDTQYF.

The chain couples TRBV6-6 to TRBJ1-2, with TRBD1 matching 7 bases. The CDR3 is 16 residues long. The V gene end was trimmed by 1 base and the J gene end by 6 bases; junction bases not matched to a gene: 11. Germline CDR1 is MNHNY and CDR2 is SVGAGI (reference sequence). CDR3: CASSYLTTGKVDGYTF. The DNA for the CDR3 is TGTGCCAGCAGTTACTTAACGACAGGGAAGGTAGATGGCTACACCTTC.